This TCR beta chain appears in the sequencing data of a study of T-cell memory formation after mild COVID-19. The study, taken as a whole, reports: SARS-CoV-2 specificity was not confirmed for second-wave clones peaking on day 37.

A single record per CDR3 protein comes from TCRdb applying MiXCR to the 5' RACE reads. The sample holds roughly 450,000 distinct CDR3 sequences, about 20% seen once. In this sample, this clonotype turned up many times. Its antigen is unidentified. After removal of 5 bases from V and 2 bases from J, the junction contained 9 bases not matched to a gene. This CDR3 is 16 amino acids long. Germline V gene sequence: CDR1 SGHTA, CDR2 FQGNSA. The genes are TRBV7-2 and TRBJ2-3, with TRBD1 matching 8 bases. The TCR originated in an adult woman who had mild COVID-19 (a few samples of this study predate the infection). Cell type and time point are not known. The sample comprised PBMCs or a T cell subset sorted from them (not recorded which). The CDR3 loop is CASSGRQGTPTDTQYF. The CDR3 nucleotides read TGTGCCAGCAGCGGTCGACAGGGGACCCCCACAGATACGCAGTATTTT.